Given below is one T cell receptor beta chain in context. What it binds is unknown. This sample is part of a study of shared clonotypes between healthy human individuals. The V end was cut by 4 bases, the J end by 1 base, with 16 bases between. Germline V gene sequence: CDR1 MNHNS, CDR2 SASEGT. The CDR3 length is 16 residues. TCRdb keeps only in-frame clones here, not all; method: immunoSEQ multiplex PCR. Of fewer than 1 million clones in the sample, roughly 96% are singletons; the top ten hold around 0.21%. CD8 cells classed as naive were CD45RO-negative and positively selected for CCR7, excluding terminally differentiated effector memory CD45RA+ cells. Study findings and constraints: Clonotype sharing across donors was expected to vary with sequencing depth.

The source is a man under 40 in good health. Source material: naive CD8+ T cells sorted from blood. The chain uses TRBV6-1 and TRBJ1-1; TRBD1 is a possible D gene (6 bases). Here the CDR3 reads CASSGGLGARNTEAFF. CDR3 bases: TGTGCCAGCAGTGGAGGGCTGGGGGCCAGGAACACTGAAGCTTTCTTT.